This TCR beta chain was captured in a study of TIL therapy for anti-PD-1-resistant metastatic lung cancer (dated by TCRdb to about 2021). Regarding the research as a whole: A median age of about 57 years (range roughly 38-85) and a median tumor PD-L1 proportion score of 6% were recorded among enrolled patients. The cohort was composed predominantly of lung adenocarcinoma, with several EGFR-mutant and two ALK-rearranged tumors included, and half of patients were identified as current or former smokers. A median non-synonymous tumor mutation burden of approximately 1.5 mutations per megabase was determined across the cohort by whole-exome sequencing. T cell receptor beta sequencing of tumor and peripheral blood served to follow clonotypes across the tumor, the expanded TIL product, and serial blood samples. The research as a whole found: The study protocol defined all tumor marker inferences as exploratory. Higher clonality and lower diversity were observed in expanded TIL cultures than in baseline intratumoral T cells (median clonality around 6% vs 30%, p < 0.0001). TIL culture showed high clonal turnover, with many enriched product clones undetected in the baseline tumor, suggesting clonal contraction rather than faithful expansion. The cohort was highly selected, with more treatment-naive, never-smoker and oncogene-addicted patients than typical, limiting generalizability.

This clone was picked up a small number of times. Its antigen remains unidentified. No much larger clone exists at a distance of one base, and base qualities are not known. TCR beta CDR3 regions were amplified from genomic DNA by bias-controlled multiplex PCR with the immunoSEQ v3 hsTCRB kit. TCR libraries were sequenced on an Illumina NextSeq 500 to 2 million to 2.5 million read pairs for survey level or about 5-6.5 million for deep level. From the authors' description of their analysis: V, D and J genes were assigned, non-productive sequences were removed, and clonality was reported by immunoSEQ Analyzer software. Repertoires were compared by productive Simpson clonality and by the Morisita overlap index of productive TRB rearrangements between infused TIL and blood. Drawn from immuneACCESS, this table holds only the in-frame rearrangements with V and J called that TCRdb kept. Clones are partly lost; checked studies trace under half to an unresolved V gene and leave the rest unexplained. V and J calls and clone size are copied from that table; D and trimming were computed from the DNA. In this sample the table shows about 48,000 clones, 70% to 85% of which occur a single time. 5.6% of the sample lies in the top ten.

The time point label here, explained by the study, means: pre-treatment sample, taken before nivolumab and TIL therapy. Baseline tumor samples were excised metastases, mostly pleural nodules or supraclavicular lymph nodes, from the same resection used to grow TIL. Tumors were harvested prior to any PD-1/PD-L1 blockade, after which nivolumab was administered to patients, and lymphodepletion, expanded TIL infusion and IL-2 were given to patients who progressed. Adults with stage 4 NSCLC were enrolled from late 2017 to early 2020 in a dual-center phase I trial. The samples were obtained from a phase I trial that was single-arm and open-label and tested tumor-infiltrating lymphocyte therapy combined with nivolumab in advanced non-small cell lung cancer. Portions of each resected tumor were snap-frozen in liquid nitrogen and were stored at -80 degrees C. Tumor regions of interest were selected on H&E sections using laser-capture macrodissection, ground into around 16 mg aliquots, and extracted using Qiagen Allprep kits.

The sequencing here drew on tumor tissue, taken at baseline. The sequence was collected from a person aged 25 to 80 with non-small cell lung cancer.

Read as DNA, the sequence is TGCGCCAGCAGCCCGACTGGCCGTTCGAACACTGAAGCTTTCTTT. The encoded protein is CASSPTGRSNTEAFF. The chain employs TRBV5-1 and TRBJ1-1, with no reliable assignment of the D segment. The CDR3 runs 15 residues from the cysteine to the phenylalanine. The read is trimmed to its CDR3 DNA, 45 bases read in frame from base 1. CDR1 and CDR2 were assigned from the germline V gene as SGHRS and YFSETQ. Relative to germline, V is 4 bases shorter and J is 1 base shorter, with 14 bases between their ends.